The text below deals with one T cell receptor beta chain. Its antigen is undetermined. The read terminates 3 residues ahead of where the CDR3 ends, so the germline J gene completes it. This CDR3 has 13 amino acids. Germline CDR1 and CDR2: SEHNR and FQNEAQ (reference sequence). All donors had a single incident cervical HPV16 infection, not prevalent. These data are taken from a study of T cells in women clearing cervical HPV infection. Study-wide background: Blood came at first lesion visit for cases, post-clearance for controls.

This table comes from immunoSEQ multiplex PCR, and its TCRdb copy is limited to in-frame clones, with some not included. In total, the table holds some 20,000 clones. Regarding the study as a whole: Richness plus V gene abundances separated cases from controls with AUC about 0.8.

This sequence joins TRBV7-9 and TRBJ1-2; D call uncertain. Sequencing was performed on blood buffy coat. This sequence was found in a woman aged 18-70 years with a cervical HPV16 infection that either progressed to CIN3+ or cleared (not recorded which). The CDR3 protein is CASSPGGVESYTF. The CDR3 bases that were read are TGTGCCAGCAGCCCTGGCGGTGTGGAGAGC.